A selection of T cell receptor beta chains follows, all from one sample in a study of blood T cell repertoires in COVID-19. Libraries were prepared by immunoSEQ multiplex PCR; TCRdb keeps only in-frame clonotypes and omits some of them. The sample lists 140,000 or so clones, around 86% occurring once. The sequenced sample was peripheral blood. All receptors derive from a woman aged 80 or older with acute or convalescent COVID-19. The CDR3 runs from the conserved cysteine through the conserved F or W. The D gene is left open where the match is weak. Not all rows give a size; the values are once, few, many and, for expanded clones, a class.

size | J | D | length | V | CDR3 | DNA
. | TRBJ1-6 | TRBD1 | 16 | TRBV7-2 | CASSAHLGQGASPLHF | TGTGCCAGCAGCGCCCACTTAGGACAGGGGGCTTCACCCCTCCACTTT
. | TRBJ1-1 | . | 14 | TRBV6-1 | CASSELDSHTEAFF | TGTGCCAGCAGTGAGCTGGACAGCCACACTGAAGCTTTCTTT
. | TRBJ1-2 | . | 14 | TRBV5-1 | CASRVWGASYGYTF | TGCGCCAGCCGTGTTTGGGGCGCAAGCTATGGCTACACCTTC
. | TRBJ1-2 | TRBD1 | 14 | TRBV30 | CAWNRDRGRGGYTF | TGTGCCTGGAACCGGGACAGGGGGCGCGGAGGCTACACCTTC
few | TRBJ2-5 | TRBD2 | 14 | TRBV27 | CASKHLASGGTQYF | TGTGCCAGCAAGCATTTGGCTAGCGGGGGGACCCAGTACTTC
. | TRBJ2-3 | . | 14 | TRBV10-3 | CAISPDLGTDTQYF | TGTGCCATCAGCCCGGACTTAGGCACAGATACGCAGTATTTT
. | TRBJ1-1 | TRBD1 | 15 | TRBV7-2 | CASSLDPRGDTEAFF | TGTGCCAGCAGCTTAGACCCCAGGGGGGACACTGAAGCTTTCTTT
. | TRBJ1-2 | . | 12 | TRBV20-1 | CSASQAHYGYTF | TGCAGTGCTAGTCAGGCTCACTATGGCTACACCTTC
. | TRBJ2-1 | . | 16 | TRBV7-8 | CASSLEPRVRYNEQFF | TGTGCCAGCAGCTTAGAACCCAGGGTGAGGTACAATGAGCAGTTCTTC
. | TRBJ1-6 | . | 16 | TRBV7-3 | CASSLKRGAGNSPLHF | TGTGCCAGCAGCTTAAAGCGGGGGGCTGGTAATTCACCCCTCCACTTT
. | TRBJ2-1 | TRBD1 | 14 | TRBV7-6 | CASSSGQGENEQFF | TGTGCCAGCAGCTCAGGACAGGGAGAAAATGAGCAGTTCTTC
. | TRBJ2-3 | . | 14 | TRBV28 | CASSLLFRKITQYF | TGTGCCAGCAGTTTATTGTTCAGGAAAATTACGCAGTATTTT
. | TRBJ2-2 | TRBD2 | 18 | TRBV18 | CASSPTRLAGAPTGELFF | TGTGCCAGCTCACCAACCCGACTAGCGGGGGCTCCGACCGGGGAGCTGTTTTTT
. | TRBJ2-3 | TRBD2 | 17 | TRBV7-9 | CASSSRTSGRGADTQYF | TGTGCCAGCAGCTCCAGGACTAGCGGGAGAGGGGCAGATACGCAGTATTTT
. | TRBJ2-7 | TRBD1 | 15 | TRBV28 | CASSPRDRENYEQYF | TGTGCCAGCAGTCCCAGGGACAGGGAGAACTACGAGCAGTACTTC
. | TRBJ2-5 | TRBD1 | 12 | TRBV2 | CASRDSRSTQYF | TGTGCCAGCCGGGACAGCCGATCGACCCAGTACTTC
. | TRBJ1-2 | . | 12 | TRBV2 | CASSESQDGYTF | TGTGCCAGCAGTGAATCACAGGATGGCTACACCTTC
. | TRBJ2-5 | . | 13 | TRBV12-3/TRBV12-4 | CASSLGPLETQYF | TGTGCCAGCAGTTTAGGGCCTCTAGAGACCCAGTACTTC
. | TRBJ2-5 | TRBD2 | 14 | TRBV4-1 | CASSQDPTSVTQYF | TGCGCCAGCAGCCAAGATCCGACTAGCGTGACCCAGTACTTC
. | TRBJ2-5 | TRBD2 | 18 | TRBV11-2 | CASSLDGAGAWLGETQYF | TGTGCCAGCAGCTTAGATGGAGCGGGAGCTTGGTTAGGAGAGACCCAGTACTTC
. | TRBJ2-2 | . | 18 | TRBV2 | CASSEVTGIPANTGELFF | TGTGCCAGCAGTGAAGTAACAGGTATCCCCGCGAACACCGGGGAGCTGTTTTTT
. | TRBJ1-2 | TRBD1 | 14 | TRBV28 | CASSLSTGGNGYTF | TGTGCCAGCAGTCTGTCGACAGGGGGAAACGGCTACACCTTC
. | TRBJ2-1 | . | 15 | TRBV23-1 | CASSQSLSEYNEQFF | TGCGCCAGCAGTCAATCTCTCTCCGAGTACAATGAGCAGTTCTTC
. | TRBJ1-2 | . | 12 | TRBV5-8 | CASSPQGIRYTF | TGTGCCAGCAGCCCTCAGGGTATTCGCTACACCTTC
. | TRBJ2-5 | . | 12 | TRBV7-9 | CASVYREETQYF | TGTGCCAGCGTTTACAGGGAAGAGACCCAGTACTTC
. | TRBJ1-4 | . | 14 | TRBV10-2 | CASRHFLGDEKLFF | TGCGCCAGCAGACACTTCCTCGGGGATGAAAAACTGTTTTTT
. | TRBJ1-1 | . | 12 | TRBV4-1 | CASSHSPAEAFF | TGCGCCAGCAGCCACTCCCCAGCTGAAGCTTTCTTT
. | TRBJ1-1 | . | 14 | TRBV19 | CASTPFGDNTEAFF | TGTGCCAGTACCCCATTCGGGGATAACACTGAAGCTTTCTTT
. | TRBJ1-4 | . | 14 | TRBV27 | CASSLNRNFEKLFF | TGTGCCAGCAGTTTAAACAGGAACTTTGAAAAACTGTTTTTT
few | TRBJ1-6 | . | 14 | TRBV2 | CASTPEGWGSPLHF | TGTGCCAGCACGCCGGAGGGATGGGGCTCACCCCTCCACTTT
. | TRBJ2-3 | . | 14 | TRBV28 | CASSLIRRADTQYF | TGTGCCAGCAGTTTAATTCGGAGAGCGGATACGCAGTATTTT
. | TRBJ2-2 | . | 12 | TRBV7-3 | CASSKNSGELFF | TGTGCCAGCAGTAAAAATTCCGGGGAGCTGTTTTTT
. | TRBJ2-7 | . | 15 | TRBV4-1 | CASSQVVGSTYEQYF | TGCGCCAGCAGCCAAGTGGTGGGGAGCACCTACGAGCAGTACTTC
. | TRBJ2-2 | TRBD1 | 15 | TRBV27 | CASSPRGRNTGELFF | TGTGCCAGCAGCCCCAGGGGGCGCAACACCGGGGAGCTGTTTTTT
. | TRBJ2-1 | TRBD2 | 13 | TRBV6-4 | CASSDRLAGEQFF | TGTGCCAGCAGTGACCGGCTAGCGGGGGAGCAGTTCTTC
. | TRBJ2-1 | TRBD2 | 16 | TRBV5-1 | CASSSVAGGTVDEQFF | TGCGCCAGCAGCTCTGTCGCGGGAGGGACGGTCGATGAGCAGTTCTTC
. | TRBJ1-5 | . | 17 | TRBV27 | CASSLGLGGVGNQPQHF | TGTGCCAGCAGTTTAGGTCTGGGGGGAGTGGGCAATCAGCCCCAGCATTTT
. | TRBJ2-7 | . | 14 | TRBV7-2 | CASSLGPGPYEQYF | TGTGCCAGCAGCTTAGGTCCAGGGCCCTACGAGCAGTACTTC
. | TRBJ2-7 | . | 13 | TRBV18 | CASSPPTTYEQYF | TGTGCCAGCTCACCACCGACAACCTACGAGCAGTACTTC
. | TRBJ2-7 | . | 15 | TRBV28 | CASITVGRGRYEQYF | TGTGCCAGCATCACCGTAGGGCGGGGTCGCTACGAGCAGTACTTC
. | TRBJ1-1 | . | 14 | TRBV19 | CASSPGVHGTEAFF | TGTGCCAGTAGTCCGGGGGTTCATGGCACTGAAGCTTTCTTT
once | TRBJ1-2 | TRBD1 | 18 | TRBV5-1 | CASSRNSPGTGTNYGYTF | TGCGCCAGCAGCCGAAACTCCCCCGGGACAGGGACGAACTATGGCTACACCTTC
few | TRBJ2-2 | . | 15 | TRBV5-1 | CASSPSLGHTGELFF | TGCGCCAGCAGCCCCTCGTTGGGCCACACCGGGGAGCTGTTTTTT
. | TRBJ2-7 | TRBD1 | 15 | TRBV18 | CASSPFTGDTYEQYF | TGTGCCAGCTCACCTTTCACAGGGGACACCTACGAGCAGTACTTC
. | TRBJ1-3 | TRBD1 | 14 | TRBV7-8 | CASTLDRGRNTIYF | TGTGCCAGCACCTTAGACAGGGGTAGAAACACCATATATTTT
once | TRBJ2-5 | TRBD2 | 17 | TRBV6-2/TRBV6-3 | CASSYPPGGPLWETQYF | TGTGCCAGCAGTTACCCTCCGGGAGGGCCGTTGTGGGAGACCCAGTACTTC
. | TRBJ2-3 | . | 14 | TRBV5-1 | CASSLAGEVYTQYF | TGCGCCAGCAGCTTGGCCGGGGAAGTGTATACGCAGTATTTT
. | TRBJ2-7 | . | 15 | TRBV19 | CASSIGQLPSYEQYF | TGTGCCAGTAGTATAGGGCAACTACCCTCCTACGAGCAGTACTTC
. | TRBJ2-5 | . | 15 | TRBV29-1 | CSVSDRWERRETQYF | TGCAGCGTTTCTGATAGGTGGGAGAGGCGGGAGACCCAGTACTTC
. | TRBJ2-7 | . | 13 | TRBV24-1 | CATSDGSSYEQYF | TGTGCCACCAGTGATGGGAGCTCCTACGAGCAGTACTTC
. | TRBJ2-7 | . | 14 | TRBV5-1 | CASISSPGAYEQYF | TGCGCCAGCATCTCTAGCCCCGGGGCCTACGAGCAGTACTTC
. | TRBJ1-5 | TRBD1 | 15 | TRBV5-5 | CASSLLGQGTQPQHF | TGTGCCAGCAGCTTGTTGGGACAGGGTACCCAGCCCCAGCATTTT
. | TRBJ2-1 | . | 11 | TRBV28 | CASGLYKLQFF | TGTGCCAGCGGACTATACAAATTGCAGTTCTTC
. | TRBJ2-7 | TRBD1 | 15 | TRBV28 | CASRGPTGTGYEQYF | TGTGCCAGCAGAGGACCGACCGGGACAGGCTACGAGCAGTACTTC
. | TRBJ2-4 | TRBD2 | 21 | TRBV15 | CATSRDFAGAMNPRGKNIQYF | TGTGCCACCAGCAGAGATTTTGCGGGAGCTATGAATCCCCGGGGAAAAAACATTCAGTACTTC
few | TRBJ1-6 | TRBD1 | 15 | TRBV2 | CASSEDRGFNSPLHF | TGTGCCAGCAGTGAGGACAGGGGCTTTAATTCACCCCTCCACTTT
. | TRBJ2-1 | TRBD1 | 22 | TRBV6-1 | CASSEAFIPGQGKARSYNEQFF | TGTGCCAGCAGTGAAGCCTTCATCCCGGGACAGGGAAAGGCTCGGTCCTACAATGAGCAGTTCTTC
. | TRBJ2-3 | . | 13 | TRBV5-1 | CASSLVGTDTQYF | TGCGCCAGCAGCTTGGTAGGCACAGATACGCAGTATTTT
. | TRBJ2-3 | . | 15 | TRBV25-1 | CASSDVGTRGDTQYF | TGTGCCAGCAGTGATGTAGGGACCAGGGGCGATACGCAGTATTTT